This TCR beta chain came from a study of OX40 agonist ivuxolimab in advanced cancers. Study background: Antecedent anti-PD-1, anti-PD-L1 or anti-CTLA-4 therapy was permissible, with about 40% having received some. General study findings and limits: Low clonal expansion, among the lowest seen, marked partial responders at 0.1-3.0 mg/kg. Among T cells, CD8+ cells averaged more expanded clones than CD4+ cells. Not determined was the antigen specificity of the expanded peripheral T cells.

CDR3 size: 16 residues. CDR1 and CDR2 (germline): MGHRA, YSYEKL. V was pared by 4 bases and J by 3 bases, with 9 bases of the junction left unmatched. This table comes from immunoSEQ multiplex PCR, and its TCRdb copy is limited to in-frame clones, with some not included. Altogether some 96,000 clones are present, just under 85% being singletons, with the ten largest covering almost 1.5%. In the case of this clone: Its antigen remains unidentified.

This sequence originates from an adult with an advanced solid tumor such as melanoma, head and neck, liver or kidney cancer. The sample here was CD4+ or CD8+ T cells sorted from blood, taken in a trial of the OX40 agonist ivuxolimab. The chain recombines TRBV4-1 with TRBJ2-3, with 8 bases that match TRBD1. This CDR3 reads CASSRGSRGLTDTQYF. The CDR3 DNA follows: TGCGCCAGCAGCCGTGGCTCCAGGGGGCTGACAGATACGCAGTATTTT.